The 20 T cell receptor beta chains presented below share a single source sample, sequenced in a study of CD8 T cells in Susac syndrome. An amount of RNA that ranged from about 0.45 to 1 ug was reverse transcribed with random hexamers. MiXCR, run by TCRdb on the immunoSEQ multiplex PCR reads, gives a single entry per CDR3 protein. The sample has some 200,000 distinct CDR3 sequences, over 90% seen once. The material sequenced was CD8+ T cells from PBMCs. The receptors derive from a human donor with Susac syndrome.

CDR3: CASSLTGWDTEAFF. For the CDR3, the DNA is TGTGCCAGCAGTCTGACAGGGTGGGACACTGAAGCTTTCTTT. This chain joins TRBV28 and TRBJ1-1, with TRBD1 identical over 7 bases. The J segment lost 3 bases and the V segment lost 5 bases, leaving 6 bases of the junction unmatched. This CDR3 contains 14 residues. In germline, CDR1 is MDHEN, CDR2 SYDVKM.

CDR3 in amino acids: CAISSGTGSYEQYF. CDR3 nucleotides: TGTGCCATCAGTTCCGGGACAGGGTCCTACGAGCAGTACTTC. The chain has TRBV10-3 and TRBJ2-7; 9 bases are shared with TRBD1. Germline CDR1 ENHRY, CDR2 SYGVKD. The length of the CDR3 is 14 residues. V was clipped by 5 bases and J by 1 base; unmatched bases: 3.

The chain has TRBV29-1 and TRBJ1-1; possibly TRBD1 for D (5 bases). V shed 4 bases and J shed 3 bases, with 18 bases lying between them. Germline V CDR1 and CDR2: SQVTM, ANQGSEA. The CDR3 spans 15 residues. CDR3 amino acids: CSVAVPGRTDTEAFF. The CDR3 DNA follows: TGCAGCGTTGCCGTTCCAGGGAGGACGGACACTGAAGCTTTCTTT. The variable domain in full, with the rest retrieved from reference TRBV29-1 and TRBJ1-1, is SAVISQKPSRDICQRGTSLTIQCQVDSQVTMMFWYRQQPGQSLTLIATANQGSEATYESGFVIDKFPISRPNLTFSTLTVSNMSPEDSSIYLCSVAVPGRTDTEAFFGQGTRLTVV.

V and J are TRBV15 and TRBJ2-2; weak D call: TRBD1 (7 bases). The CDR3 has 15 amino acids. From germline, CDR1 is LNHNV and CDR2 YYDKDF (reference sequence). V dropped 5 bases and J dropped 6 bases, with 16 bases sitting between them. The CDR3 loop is CATSPRQGGPGELFF. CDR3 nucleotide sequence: TGTGCCACCAGCCCAAGACAGGGAGGCCCCGGGGAGCTGTTTTTT.

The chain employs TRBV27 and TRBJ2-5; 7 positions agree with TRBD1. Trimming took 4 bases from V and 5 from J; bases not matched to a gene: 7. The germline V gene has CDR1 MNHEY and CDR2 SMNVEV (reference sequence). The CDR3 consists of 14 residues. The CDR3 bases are TGTGCCAGCAGTTCCCACAGGGGAAGGGAGACCCAGTACTTC. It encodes CASSSHRGRETQYF.

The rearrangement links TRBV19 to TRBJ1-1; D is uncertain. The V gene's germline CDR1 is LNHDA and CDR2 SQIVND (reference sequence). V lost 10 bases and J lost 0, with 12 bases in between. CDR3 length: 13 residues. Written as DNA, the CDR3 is TGTGCCACCCGCGTTGGGATGAACACTGAAGCTTTCTTT. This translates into CATRVGMNTEAFF. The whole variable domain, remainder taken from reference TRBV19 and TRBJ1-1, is DGGITQSPKYLFRKEGQNVTLSCEQNLNHDAMYWYRQDPGQGLRLIYYSQIVNDFQKGDIAEGYSVSREKKESFPLTVTSAQKNPTAFYLCATRVGMNTEAFFGQGTRLTVV.

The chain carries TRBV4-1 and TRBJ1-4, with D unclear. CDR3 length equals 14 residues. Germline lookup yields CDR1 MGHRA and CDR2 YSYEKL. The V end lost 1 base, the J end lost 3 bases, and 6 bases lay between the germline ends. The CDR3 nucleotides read TGCGCCAGCAGCCAAGGAACAGCTAATGAAAAACTGTTTTTT. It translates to CASSQGTANEKLFF.

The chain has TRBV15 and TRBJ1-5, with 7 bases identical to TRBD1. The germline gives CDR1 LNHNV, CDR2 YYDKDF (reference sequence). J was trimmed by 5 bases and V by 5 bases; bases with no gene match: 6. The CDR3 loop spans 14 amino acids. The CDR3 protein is CATSLGGADQPQHF. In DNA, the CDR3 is TGTGCCACCAGCTTAGGGGGCGCTGATCAGCCCCAGCATTTT. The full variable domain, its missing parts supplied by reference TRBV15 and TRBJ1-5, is DAMVIQNPRYQVTQFGKPVTLSCSQTLNHNVMYWYQQKSSQAPKLLFHYYDKDFNNEADTPDNFQSRRPNTSFCFLDIRSPGLGDTAMYLCATSLGGADQPQHFGDGTRLSIL.

DNA for the CDR3: TGTGCCAGCAGCGTAGATTCCAGGGCGTCCGAGCAGTACTTC. It yields the protein CASSVDSRASEQYF. The chain couples TRBV9 to TRBJ2-7; D might be TRBD1 (5 bases). CDR1 and CDR2 (germline): SGDLS, YYNGEE. The length of the CDR3 is 14 residues. Trimming took off 0 bases at V and 6 bases at J, with 13 bases between the two ends.

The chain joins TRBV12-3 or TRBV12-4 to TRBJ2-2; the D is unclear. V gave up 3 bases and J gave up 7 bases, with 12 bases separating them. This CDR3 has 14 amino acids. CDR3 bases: TGTGCCAGCAGTTTTACCCTTTACATCGGGGAGCTGTTTTTT. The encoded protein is CASSFTLYIGELFF.

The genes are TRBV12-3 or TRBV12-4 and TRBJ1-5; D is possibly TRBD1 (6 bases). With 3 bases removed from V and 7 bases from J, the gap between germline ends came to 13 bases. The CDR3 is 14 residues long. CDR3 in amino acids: CASSFGTGNQPQHF. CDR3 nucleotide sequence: TGTGCCAGCAGTTTTGGTACAGGGAACCAGCCCCAGCATTTT.

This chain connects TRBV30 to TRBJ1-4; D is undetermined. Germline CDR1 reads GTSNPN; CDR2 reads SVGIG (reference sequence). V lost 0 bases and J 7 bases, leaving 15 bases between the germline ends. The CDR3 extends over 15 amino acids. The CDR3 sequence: CAWSVFMGGVEKLFF. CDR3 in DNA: TGTGCCTGGAGTGTATTTATGGGCGGTGTTGAAAAACTGTTTTTT.

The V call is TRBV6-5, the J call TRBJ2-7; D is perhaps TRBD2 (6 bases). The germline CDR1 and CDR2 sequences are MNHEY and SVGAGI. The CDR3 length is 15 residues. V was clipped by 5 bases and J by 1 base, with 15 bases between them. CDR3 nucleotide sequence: TGTGCCAGCAGTCTCACGGGCGGGGATTCCTACGAGCAGTACTTC. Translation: CASSLTGGDSYEQYF.

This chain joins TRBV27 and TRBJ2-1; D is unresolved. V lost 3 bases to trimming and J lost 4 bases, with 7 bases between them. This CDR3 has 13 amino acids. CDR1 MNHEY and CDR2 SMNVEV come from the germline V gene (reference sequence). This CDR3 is CASSLGSYNEQFF. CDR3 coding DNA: TGTGCCAGCAGTTTGGGTAGTTACAATGAGCAGTTCTTC.

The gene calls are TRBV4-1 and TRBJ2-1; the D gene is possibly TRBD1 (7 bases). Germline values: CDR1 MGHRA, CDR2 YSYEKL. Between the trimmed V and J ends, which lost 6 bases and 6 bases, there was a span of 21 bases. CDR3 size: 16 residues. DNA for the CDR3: TGCGCCAGCAGACGTACAGGGGAGGTTCGAGGCAATGAGCAGTTCTTC. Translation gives CASRRTGEVRGNEQFF.

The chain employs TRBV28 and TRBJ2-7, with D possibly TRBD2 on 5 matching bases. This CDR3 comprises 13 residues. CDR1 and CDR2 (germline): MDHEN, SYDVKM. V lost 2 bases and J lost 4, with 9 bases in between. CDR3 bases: TGTGCCAGCAGTTTAAGGACGGGATACGAGCAGTACTTC. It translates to CASSLRTGYEQYF.

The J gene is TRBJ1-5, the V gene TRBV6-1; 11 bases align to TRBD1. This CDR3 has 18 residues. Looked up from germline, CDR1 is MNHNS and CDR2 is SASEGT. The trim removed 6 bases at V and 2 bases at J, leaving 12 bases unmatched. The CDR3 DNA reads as TGTGCCAGCAGGTCTGGGACAGGGGGGTTAAAAGGCAATCAGCCCCAGCATTTT. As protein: CASRSGTGGLKGNQPQHF.

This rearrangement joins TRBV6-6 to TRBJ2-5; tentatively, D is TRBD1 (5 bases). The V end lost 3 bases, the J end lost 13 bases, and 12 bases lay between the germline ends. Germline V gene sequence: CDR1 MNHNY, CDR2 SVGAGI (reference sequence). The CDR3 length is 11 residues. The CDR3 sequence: CASSYTQGVYF. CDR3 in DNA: TGTGCCAGCAGTTATACACAAGGGGTGTACTTC.

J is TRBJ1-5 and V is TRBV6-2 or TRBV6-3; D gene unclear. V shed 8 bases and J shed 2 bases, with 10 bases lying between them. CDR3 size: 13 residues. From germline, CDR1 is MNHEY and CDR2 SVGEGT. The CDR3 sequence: CASRTWGNQPQHF. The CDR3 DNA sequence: TGTGCCAGCCGAACGTGGGGCAATCAGCCCCAGCATTTT.

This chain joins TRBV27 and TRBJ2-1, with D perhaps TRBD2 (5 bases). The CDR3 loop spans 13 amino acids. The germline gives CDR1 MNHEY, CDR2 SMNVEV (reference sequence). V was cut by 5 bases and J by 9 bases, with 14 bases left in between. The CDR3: CASSLSFRGEQFF. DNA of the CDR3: TGTGCCAGCAGTCTAAGTTTCCGGGGTGAGCAGTTCTTC.